The TCR beta chain under discussion was sequenced for a study of shared clonotypes between healthy human individuals. Using immunoSEQ multiplex PCR, the repertoire was profiled, and TCRdb retains in-frame clones only, with some absent. The sample lists around 2.3 million clones; about 94% were seen once. Points from the study as a whole: Generation probability values for non-shared clonotypes were lower than those for clonotypes shared by all four donors.

Remarks on this clone: As yet, its antigen is unknown.

V gave up 10 bases and J gave up 1 base, with 16 bases separating them. The CDR3 runs 14 residues. Germline assignment: CDR1 ENHRY and CDR2 SYGVKD. The chain uses TRBV10-3 and TRBJ1-1, with D possibly being TRBD1 (6 bases). The clonotype was recovered from a man between 18 and 29 years old in good health. Input material: naive CD4+ T cells sorted from blood. Subset noted: CD45RA+ positively selected. The CDR3 sequence is CATGPWGQNTEAFF. CDR3 bases: TGTGCCACCGGGCCGTGGGGGCAGAACACTGAAGCTTTCTTT.